The 7 T cell receptor beta chains below all came from one sample that was sequenced in a study of T-cell reconstitution after alpha-beta-depleted transplantation in children. TCRbeta library construction was performed incorporating unique molecular identifiers. One entry per CDR3 protein, called by TCRdb with MiXCR from the PCR reads. Here the sample spans some 70,000 distinct CDR3 sequences, approximately 4.4% being singletons. Material: PBMCs, mostly from graft donor cells, obtained 180 days after TCRalphabeta/CD19-depleted stem cell transplant. The receptors were gathered from a boy under two years old who had a stem cell transplant for acute myeloid leukemia, so the T cells may come from the graft donor.

This clonotype was detected ten times or more. The rearrangement uses TRBV27 and TRBJ2-7; D is unresolved. V was shortened by 5 bases and J by 4 bases, with 9 bases between the two germline ends. The CDR3 is 12 amino acids. Germline assignment: CDR1 MNHEY and CDR2 SMNVEV (reference sequence). This CDR3 reads CASSHRGYEQYF. CDR3 DNA: TGTGCCAGCAGTCACAGAGGTTACGAGCAGTACTTC.

This clonotype was observed at least ten times. V usage is TRBV7-2 and J usage is TRBJ1-2; 7 bases match TRBD1. This CDR3 region has 18 residues. The germline V gene has CDR1 SGHTA and CDR2 FQGNSA. V was pared by 3 bases and J by 4 bases, with 17 bases of the junction left unmatched. CDR3 DNA: TGTGCCAGCAGCTTCCTACCGGGACAGAGACCTGTTGGCTATGGCTACACCTTC. Translating gives CASSFLPGQRPVGYGYTF.

This clonotype was found many times. V and J are TRBV12-3 or TRBV12-4 and TRBJ2-1; D gene ambiguous. The V gene lost 5 bases and the J gene lost 7 bases, with 18 bases spanning the gap. CDR3 size: 15 residues. CDR3: CASSVGRKKWNEQFF. CDR3 nucleotides: TGTGCCAGCAGTGTAGGACGCAAAAAGTGGAATGAGCAGTTCTTC.

This clonotype was seen many times. The V gene is TRBV4-2, the J gene TRBJ1-2, with unresolved D. Germline CDR1 LGHNA, CDR2 YNFKEQ. The CDR3 sequence is 13 residues long. Deletions cut 4 bases from V and 1 base from J, with 7 bases between. Here the CDR3 reads CASSLTFNYGYTF. The CDR3 DNA reads as TGTGCCAGCAGCCTGACCTTTAACTATGGCTACACCTTC.

Ten or more counts support this clonotype. Germline and junction disagree at one end, which may indicate a read error. This chain uses TRBV18 with TRBJ2-5; 7 nucleotides line up with TRBD2. The CDR3 consists of 12 residues. Germline CDR1 reads KGHSH; CDR2 reads LQKENI. CDR3 in amino acids: CASSSAGGSPNF. CDR3 coding DNA: TGTGCCAGCTCAAGCGCCGGGGGGTCTCCGAACTTC.

There are many counts of this clonotype. This sequence joins TRBV4-1 and TRBJ1-3; D unresolved. V gave up 1 base and J gave up 4 bases, with 11 bases separating them. The CDR3 loop spans 15 amino acids. Germline lookup yields CDR1 MGHRA and CDR2 YSYEKL. In DNA form, the CDR3 reads TGCGCCAGCAGCCAAGGAGGACTTAGGGGAAACACCATATATTTT. Protein product: CASSQGGLRGNTIYF.

This clonotype was detected ten times or more. V usage is TRBV10-3 and J usage is TRBJ2-7; possible D gene TRBD1, 5 bases. The CDR3 is 14 residues long. V lost 4 bases, J lost 2 bases, and 12 bases lay in between. CDR1 and CDR2 from the germline V gene are ENHRY and SYGVKD. The CDR3 DNA sequence: TGTGCCATCAGTGGTCAGGGAAGTCCCTACGAGCAGTACGTC. Protein: CAISGQGSPYEQYV.